Listed here are 25 T cell receptor beta chains from one sample, sequenced in a study of control samples from healthy donors and cancer patients. The assay was immunoSEQ multiplex PCR, and TCRdb's table has in-frame clones only and misses some. The data show 180,000 or so clones, 90% to 95% seen once. Sample: blood. These receptors originate from a young woman in good health.

The genes are TRBV28 and TRBJ2-3, with TRBD2 matching 7 bases. The germline V gene has CDR1 MDHEN and CDR2 SYDVKM. Trimming took 1 base from V and 5 from J; bases not matched to a gene: 12. The CDR3 covers 17 residues. CDR3 DNA: TGTGCCAGCAGTTTATTGTCTCGGGGGGAGAGGGGAGATACGCAGTATTTT. It is translated as CASSLLSRGERGDTQYF.

The chain combines TRBV28 with TRBJ2-7; tentatively, D is TRBD2 (5 bases). V was trimmed by 5 bases and J by 3 bases, leaving 14 bases between them. This CDR3 comprises 14 residues. CDR1 MDHEN and CDR2 SYDVKM come from the germline V gene. The CDR3 spells CASSPSHGNYEQYF. In DNA, the CDR3 is TGTGCCAGCAGTCCATCACACGGGAACTACGAGCAGTACTTC.

V and J are TRBV7-8 and TRBJ2-3; 12 nucleotides agree with TRBD2. Trimming removed 5 bases from V and 5 bases from J; junction bases left unmatched: 5. Per germline, CDR1 SGHVS and CDR2 FQNEAQ. The CDR3 spans 15 residues. The CDR3 is CASSLETSGGDTQYF. DNA of the CDR3: TGTGCCAGCAGCCTCGAGACTAGCGGGGGAGATACGCAGTATTTT.

The gene calls are TRBV10-3 and TRBJ1-3; no clear D. V shed 3 bases and J shed 3 bases, with 3 bases lying between them. The CDR3 is made up of 12 amino acids. Per the germline V gene, CDR1 is ENHRY and CDR2 is SYGVKD. CDR3 loop: CAISDGGNTIYF. The CDR3 bases are TGTGCCATCAGTGACGGTGGAAACACCATATATTTT.

About this clone: Other DNA sequences within the sample encode an identical CDR3. This chain joins TRBV9 and TRBJ2-7, with 9 bases fitting TRBD1. Per the germline V gene, CDR1 is SGDLS and CDR2 is YYNGEE. Trimming cost V 0 bases and J 4 bases; bases outside gene matches: 2. The CDR3 extends over 14 amino acids. CDR3 in DNA: TGTGCCAGCAGCGTAGGACAGGGGGGTTACGAGCAGTACTTC. Translated: CASSVGQGGYEQYF.

This clone appeared once. This chain uses TRBV27 with TRBJ2-5; 7 nucleotides match TRBD2. The ends lost 8 bases at V and 6 bases at J; junction bases unmatched: 12. CDR1 MNHEY and CDR2 SMNVEV come from the germline V gene (reference sequence). CDR3 length equals 14 residues. Written as DNA, the CDR3 is TGTGCCAGCGGACCCTCCGGACTAGGGAAGACCCAGTACTTC. As protein: CASGPSGLGKTQYF.

V gene TRBV6-1 combines with J gene TRBJ2-7; no clear D. The CDR3 is 11 amino acids. CDR1 is MNHNS, CDR2 SASEGT, per germline. V lost 0 bases, J lost 4 bases, and 1 base lay in between. CDR3 DNA: TGTGCCAGCAGTGAAGCGTACGAGCAGTACTTC. Its protein is CASSEAYEQYF.

The chain carries TRBV19 and TRBJ1-6, with 8 bases matching TRBD1. The CDR3 contains 17 residues. Germline V CDR1 and CDR2: LNHDA, SQIVND (reference sequence). The V segment lost 6 bases and the J segment 0 bases; nucleotides outside the gene matches: 7. The CDR3 coding sequence is TGTGCCAGTAGAAGACAGGGGACGAGCTCCTATAATTCACCCCTCCACTTT. Translating gives CASRRQGTSSYNSPLHF.

J is TRBJ1-6 and V is TRBV3-1 (or the pseudogene TRBV3-2); D gene uncertain. Trimming took 0 bases from V and 9 from J, leaving 6 bases between them. CDR1 and CDR2 (germline): LGHDT, YNNKEL (reference sequence). This CDR3 is built from 13 residues. CDR3 sequence reads: CASSQDPGSPLHF. DNA for the CDR3: TGTGCCAGCAGCCAAGATCCGGGTTCACCCCTCCACTTT.

The chain carries TRBV2 and TRBJ2-3, with D possibly being TRBD1 (5 bases). The V end lost 9 bases, the J end lost 4 bases, and 8 bases lay between the germline ends. Germline CDR1 SNHLY, CDR2 FYNNEI. The CDR3 totals 11 residues. The CDR3 here is CARRQSDTQYF. CDR3 nucleotides: TGTGCCAGACGACAGTCAGATACGCAGTATTTT.

The chain uses TRBV7-2 and TRBJ2-7; 10 bases agree with TRBD2. V lost 3 bases and J lost 3; bases outside the gene matches: 2. Germline CDR1 and CDR2: SGHTA and FQGNSA. CDR3 length: 14 amino acids. The CDR3 protein is CASSLLAGDYEQYF. CDR3 DNA: TGTGCCAGCAGCTTGCTAGCGGGAGACTACGAGCAGTACTTC.

In this sample, this clone turned up once. This chain connects TRBV24-1 to TRBJ1-2; weak D call: TRBD1 (6 bases). Trimming removed 3 bases from V and 1 base from J, with 8 bases in between. This CDR3 has 14 amino acids. Germline V lookup: CDR1 KGHDR, CDR2 SFDVKD. The CDR3 here is CATSDRQVNYGYTF. CDR3 sequence (DNA): TGTGCCACCAGTGATAGACAGGTTAACTATGGCTACACCTTC.

About this clone itself: This sample includes further DNA sequences coding for the same CDR3. The V call is TRBV12-3 or TRBV12-4, the J call TRBJ1-1; D perhaps matches TRBD1 (5 bases). V gave up 6 bases and J gave up 4 bases, with 9 bases separating them. This CDR3 contains 12 residues. The CDR3 sequence is CASRTGGTEAFF. The CDR3 nucleotides are TGTGCCAGCAGGACCGGGGGCACTGAAGCTTTCTTT.

The rearrangement links TRBV7-2 to TRBJ2-7, with TRBD2 matching 9 bases. Unmatched junction bases numbered 5, after V lost 1 base and J lost 4 bases. Looked up from germline, CDR1 is SGHTA and CDR2 is FQGNSA. The CDR3 extends over 15 amino acids. The CDR3 is CASSLGSGSPYEQYF. The CDR3 DNA follows: TGTGCCAGCAGCTTAGGTAGCGGGAGTCCGTACGAGCAGTACTTC.

This chain joins TRBV7-2 and TRBJ1-4; a weak D match, TRBD1 (6 bases). Deletions cut 5 bases from V and 1 base from J, with 14 bases between. This CDR3 spans 16 amino acids. Per the germline V gene, CDR1 is SGHTA and CDR2 is FQGNSA. This CDR3 is CASSPEQGRTNEKLFF. The CDR3 region has the DNA TGTGCCAGCAGCCCCGAGCAGGGGCGAACTAATGAAAAACTGTTTTTT.

This chain joins TRBV7-9 and TRBJ2-7, with 14 bases that match TRBD2. Germline V gives CDR1 SEHNR, CDR2 FQNEAQ (reference sequence). CDR3 length equals 15 residues. The trim removed 5 bases at V and 5 bases at J, leaving 5 bases unmatched. This CDR3 reads CASSARGLAGDEQYF. The CDR3 nucleotides are TGTGCCAGCAGCGCCCGGGGACTAGCGGGAGACGAGCAGTACTTC.

This clone has a single count. Additional DNA sequences in this sample encode the identical CDR3. CDR3 loop: CASSQERGNYGYTF. For the CDR3, the DNA is TGTGCCAGCAGCCAAGAACGCGGGAACTATGGCTACACCTTC. This chain links TRBV3-1 (or the pseudogene TRBV3-2) with TRBJ1-2; no definite D call. The V end was cut by 0 bases, the J end by 2 bases, with 7 bases between. The CDR3 extends over 14 amino acids. CDR1 and CDR2 (germline): LGHDT, YNNKEL (reference sequence).

The chain recombines TRBV7-6 with TRBJ1-1, with 8 bases identical to TRBD1. CDR1 is SGHVS, CDR2 FNYEAQ, per germline. The CDR3 is 13 residues long. The V and J ends lost 6 bases and 7 bases, in that order; junction bases with no gene match: 7. The CDR3 region has the DNA TGTGCCAGCAGTCCGGACAGGGAGAGTGAAGCTTTCTTT. Protein: CASSPDRESEAFF.

CDR3 in DNA: TGTGCCAGCAGCTTAGAACACTCCTACGAGCAGTACTTC. Translated, it gives CASSLEHSYEQYF. The chain recombines TRBV7-2 with TRBJ2-7; D not resolved. The CDR3 spans 13 residues. Trimming took off 1 base at V and 0 bases at J, with 4 bases between the two ends. Germline values: CDR1 SGHTA, CDR2 FQGNSA.

This clone has just one count. The chain couples TRBV30 to TRBJ2-2; possibly TRBD2 for D (6 bases). The CDR3 spans 14 residues. Germline assignment: CDR1 GTSNPN and CDR2 SVGIG (reference sequence). The V and J ends lost 4 bases and 2 bases respectively, with 11 bases between them. CDR3 nucleotides: TGTGCCTGGACCCGGGACTTCAACACCGGGGAGCTGTTTTTT. It is translated as CAWTRDFNTGELFF.

The chain is built from TRBV7-8 and TRBJ2-2, with D perhaps TRBD1 or TRBD2 (7 bases each). V was pared by 0 bases and J by 5 bases, with 13 bases between. The CDR3 sequence is 16 residues long. In germline, CDR1 is SGHVS, CDR2 FQNEAQ. The CDR3 is CASSLALQGGTGELFF. Here the CDR3 DNA reads TGTGCCAGCAGCTTAGCGCTTCAGGGGGGGACCGGGGAGCTGTTTTTT. Full variable domain (remainder filled in from reference TRBV7-8 and TRBJ2-2): GAGVSQSPRYKVAKRGQDVALRCDPISGHVSLFWYQQALGQGPEFLTYFQNEAQLDKSGLPSDRFFAERPEGSVSTLKIQRTQQEDSAVYLCASSLALQGGTGELFFGEGSRLTVL.

The chain is built from TRBV9 and TRBJ2-3; the D is unclear. CDR1 is SGDLS and CDR2 is YYNGEE in the germline V gene. The germline V and J ends were trimmed by 0 bases and 4 bases, with 6 bases remaining between them. The CDR3 sequence is 13 residues long. CDR3 in amino acids: CASSVGPPDTQYF. For the CDR3, the DNA is TGTGCCAGCAGCGTAGGACCCCCAGATACGCAGTATTTT.

The chain links TRBV6-2 or TRBV6-3 to TRBJ2-7; TRBD2 agrees at 7 bases. Germline V lookup: CDR1 MNHEY, CDR2 SVGEGT. This CDR3 has 14 residues. The V and J ends lost 5 bases and 0 bases, in that order; junction bases with no gene match: 4. The CDR3 DNA follows: TGTGCCAGCAGTAAACTAGCGCCCTCCTACGAGCAGTACTTC. Residues: CASSKLAPSYEQYF.

The chain uses TRBV6-5 and TRBJ1-1; D is uncertain. Germline CDR1 reads MNHEY; CDR2 reads SVGAGI. V was cut by 2 bases and J by 0 bases, with 7 bases left in between. The CDR3 sequence is 14 residues long. The chain's CDR3 is CASSYGVVNTEAFF. The DNA for the CDR3 is TGTGCCAGCAGTTACGGAGTGGTGAACACTGAAGCTTTCTTT.

A note on this clone: At the DNA level, this CDR3 is encoded by other sequences in the same sample as well. The V call is TRBV5-5, the J call TRBJ2-3; 14 bases align to TRBD2. The CDR3 covers 16 residues. Germline V gives CDR1 SGHKS, CDR2 YYEKEE (reference sequence). The V segment lost 0 bases and the J segment 4 bases; nucleotides outside the gene matches: 1. This chain's CDR3 is CASSLGLAGGPDTQYF. The CDR3, as DNA: TGTGCCAGCAGCTTGGGACTAGCGGGAGGGCCAGATACGCAGTATTTT.